These 20 T cell receptor beta chains share one sample of origin, sequenced in a study of T-cell reconstitution after alpha-beta-depleted transplantation in children. The TCRbeta library incorporated unique molecular identifiers. TCRdb analysed the PCR reads with MiXCR anew, one entry per CDR3 protein. There are 450,000 to 550,000 distinct CDR3 sequences in the sample; more than 9.5% occur only once, and 12% to 15% lies in the top ten. Source: PBMCs, mostly from graft donor cells, taken 180 days after TCRalphabeta/CD19-depleted stem cell transplant. These receptor sequences come from a female patient aged 2-15 years who had a stem cell transplant for aplastic anemia, so the T cells may come from the graft donor.

This clonotype was seen more than once but under ten times. V is TRBV27 and J is TRBJ2-6; D is unclear. V lost 5 bases, J lost 0 bases, and 8 bases lay in between. The CDR3 runs to 15 residues. The germline V gene encodes CDR1 MNHEY and CDR2 SMNVEV (reference sequence). The DNA for the CDR3 is TGTGCCAGCAGTCCTCAGCTCTCTGGGGCCAACGTCCTGACTTTC. It codes for CASSPQLSGANVLTF. Based on the CDR3 plus reference TRBV27 and TRBJ2-6, the full variable domain is EAQVTQNPRYLITVTGKKLTVTCSQNMNHEYMSWYRQDPGLGLRQIYYSMNVEVTDKGDVPEGYKVSRKEKRNFPLILESPSPNQTSLYFCASSPQLSGANVLTFGAGSRLTVL.

The J gene is TRBJ1-3, the V gene TRBV4-3; D gene unclear. The CDR3 sequence is 15 residues long. With 0 bases removed from V and 0 bases from J, the gap between germline ends came to 6 bases. Germline CDR1 reads LGHNA; CDR2 reads YSLEER. This CDR3 reads CASSQDWISGNTIYF. CDR3 nucleotides: TGCGCCAGCAGCCAAGATTGGATCTCTGGAAACACCATATATTTT.

The V gene is TRBV19, the J gene TRBJ2-2, with TRBD1 matching over 9 bases. Germline CDR1 is LNHDA and CDR2 is SQIVND (reference sequence). The J segment lost 4 bases and the V segment lost 2 bases, leaving 5 bases of the junction unmatched. The CDR3 runs 16 residues. CDR3 nucleotides: TGTGCCAGTAGTATATGGACAGGGGCCCCCACCGGGGAGCTGTTTTTT. This sequence encodes CASSIWTGAPTGELFF.

The chain combines TRBV18 with TRBJ2-1, with D possibly called TRBD1 or TRBD2 (5 bases each). The CDR3 is 14 residues long. The germline V gene has CDR1 KGHSH and CDR2 LQKENI. Deletions cut 6 bases from V and 7 bases from J, with 16 bases between. CDR3 bases: TGTGCCAGCTCTTACTCCGGGGCCGGGAATGAGCAGTTCTTC. This encodes CASSYSGAGNEQFF.

There are many counts of this clonotype. The rearrangement joins TRBV12-3 or TRBV12-4 to TRBJ2-7; D assignment may be TRBD1 or TRBD2 (5 bases each). This CDR3 has 14 residues. With 4 bases removed from V and 5 bases from J, the gap between germline ends came to 15 bases. CDR3: CASSSGRMMDEQYF. DNA for the CDR3: TGTGCCAGCAGTTCGGGACGCATGATGGACGAGCAGTACTTC.

This clonotype was observed a handful of times. V usage is TRBV7-2 and J usage is TRBJ1-6; the D is unclear. V was cut by 6 bases and J by 6 bases, with 9 bases left in between. The germline gives CDR1 SGHTA, CDR2 FQGNSA. This CDR3 has 13 amino acids. The CDR3 is CASRTGFNSPLHF. In DNA, the CDR3 is TGTGCCAGCAGGACGGGGTTTAATTCACCCCTCCACTTT.

V gene TRBV6-6 combines with J gene TRBJ2-5; no definite D call. Germline loops: CDR1 MNHNY, CDR2 SVGAGI (reference sequence). The CDR3 totals 11 residues. The V end was cut by 8 bases, the J end by 4 bases, with 8 bases between. CDR3 bases: TGTGCCAGCGGGGTCCGAGAGACCCAGTACTTC. Encoded protein: CASGVRETQYF.

The table lists this clonotype with a few counts. The rearrangement joins TRBV3-1 to TRBJ2-7; no clear D. CDR3 size: 16 residues. Germline CDR1 LGHDT, CDR2 YNNKEL (reference sequence). Trimming removed 0 bases from V and 3 bases from J, with 15 bases in between. The DNA of the CDR3 is TGTGCCAGCAGCCAAGATATGACGGATCGGCTCTACGAGCAGTACTTC. This codes for CASSQDMTDRLYEQYF.

This clonotype came up a few times. The chain is built from TRBV2 and TRBJ1-3, with a tentative D call TRBD1 (6 bases). There are 14 residues in the CDR3. With 7 bases removed from V and 0 bases from J, the gap between germline ends came to 10 bases. Germline lookup yields CDR1 SNHLY and CDR2 FYNNEI. CDR3 in amino acids: CASIGGGSGNTIYF. CDR3 nucleotides: TGTGCCAGCATAGGAGGGGGCTCTGGAAACACCATATATTTT. Full variable domain (outside the CDR3, taken from reference TRBV2 and TRBJ1-3): EPEVTQTPSHQVTQMGQEVILRCVPISNHLYFYWYRQILGQKVEFLVSFYNNEISEKSEIFDDQFSVERPDGSNFTLKIRSTKLEDSAMYFCASIGGGSGNTIYFGEGSWLTVV.

This chain links TRBV3-1 with TRBJ2-2; D unresolved. V lost 1 base, J lost 13 bases, and 10 bases lay in between. The CDR3 contains 12 residues. CDR1 and CDR2 from the germline V gene are LGHDT and YNNKEL (reference sequence). CDR3 sequence (DNA): TGTGCCAGCAGCCAAGGACCGGCAGGGCTGTTTTTT. It specifies CASSQGPAGLFF.

This clonotype was seen more than once but under ten times. The chain joins TRBV7-6 to TRBJ2-7; TRBD2 aligns across 14 bases. The V segment lost 5 bases and the J segment 2 bases; nucleotides outside the gene matches: 8. Germline CDR1 SGHVS, CDR2 FNYEAQ. The CDR3 has 17 residues. The CDR3 DNA is TGTGCCAGCAGCCTAGGGACTAGCGGGAGTGTACCCTACGAGCAGTACGTC. Encoded protein: CASSLGTSGSVPYEQYV.

This clonotype has just a few counts. The chain employs TRBV27 and TRBJ2-7; 7 nucleotides line up with TRBD1. CDR1 and CDR2 from the germline V gene are MNHEY and SMNVEV (reference sequence). This CDR3 spans 14 amino acids. Trimming at V came to 7 bases and at J to 4 bases, leaving 10 bases not matched to a gene. The CDR3 reads CASIYRGRGYEQYF. The CDR3 DNA reads as TGTGCCAGCATATACAGGGGACGCGGTTACGAGCAGTACTTC.

This clonotype showed up many times. V gene TRBV7-9 combines with J gene TRBJ2-7; D assignment may be TRBD1 or TRBD2 (5 bases each). V shed 4 bases and J shed 6 bases, with 10 bases lying between them. Germline V gives CDR1 SEHNR, CDR2 FQNEAQ (reference sequence). The CDR3 covers 12 residues. CDR3 sequence: CASSSRGTEQYV. CDR3 coding DNA: TGTGCCAGCAGCTCCAGAGGGACCGAGCAGTACGTC.

This clonotype was seen a few times. The chain carries TRBV24-1 and TRBJ1-2; no clear D. V was cut by 4 bases and J by 3 bases, with 5 bases left in between. Germline V gene lookup returns CDR1 KGHDR and CDR2 SFDVKD. This CDR3 is built from 12 residues. CDR3 in DNA: TGTGCCACCAGTGAGGCAGACTATGGCTACACCTTC. Protein: CATSEADYGYTF.

This clonotype was picked up a small number of times. The chain employs TRBV5-1 and TRBJ1-1; tentatively, D is TRBD1 (6 bases). The CDR3 loop spans 14 amino acids. CDR1 and CDR2 from the germline V gene are SGHRS and YFSETQ. Trimming stripped 3 bases from V and 5 bases from J, with 14 bases between. This chain's CDR3 is CASSSLRGQTEAFF. CDR3 bases: TGCGCCAGCAGCTCCCTCCGGGGGCAAACTGAAGCTTTCTTT.

This clonotype has just a few counts. The chain has TRBV7-2 and TRBJ2-7, with D tentatively TRBD1 (8 bases). The CDR3 contains 15 residues. CDR1 is SGHTA and CDR2 is FQGNSA in the germline V gene. The ends were cut back, 5 bases at V and 1 base at J, with 15 bases in the middle. CDR3 bases: TGTGCCAGCAGCCCCGCGGGGGACAGGTCCTACGAGCAGTACTTC. The encoded protein is CASSPAGDRSYEQYF.

In this sample, this clonotype turned up a few times. The chain combines TRBV5-6 with TRBJ1-1; no clear D gene. The germline V gene encodes CDR1 SGHDT and CDR2 YYEEEE. The CDR3 length is 14 residues. V was trimmed by 7 bases and J by 1 base, leaving 14 bases between them. The CDR3 here is CASLGEVGNTEAFF. The CDR3 bases are TGTGCCAGCCTTGGCGAGGTCGGGAACACTGAAGCTTTCTTT.

This clonotype was observed a handful of times. The CDR3 loop is CASSLQWSDQGQKLFF. The CDR3 DNA reads as TGTGCCAGCAGCCTACAGTGGTCTGATCAGGGCCAAAAACTGTTTTTT. The genes are TRBV6-1 and TRBJ1-4, with D tentatively TRBD1 (5 bases). The V gene's germline CDR1 is MNHNS and CDR2 SASEGT. The CDR3 totals 16 residues. V lost 6 bases and J lost 9, with 23 bases in between.

This clonotype has a count of ten or more. The rearrangement joins TRBV6-1 to TRBJ1-1; D is undetermined. Trimming removed 7 bases from V and 6 bases from J, with 21 bases in between. The CDR3 spans 15 residues. Germline lookup yields CDR1 MNHNS and CDR2 SASEGT. The CDR3 loop reads CASTSPSGLGAEAFF. DNA of the CDR3: TGTGCCAGCACCTCCCCCTCCGGGCTGGGCGCTGAAGCTTTCTTT.

The rearrangement uses TRBV9 and TRBJ2-1; 9 nucleotides match TRBD2. The CDR3 loop spans 16 amino acids. The germline V gene has CDR1 SGDLS and CDR2 YYNGEE. The trim removed 2 bases at V and 7 bases at J, leaving 10 bases unmatched. Here the CDR3 DNA reads TGTGCCAGCAGCGTCAGCGGGAGGAGGGGAGTTAATGAGCAGTTCTTC. Translated, it gives CASSVSGRRGVNEQFF.